Below, 11 T cell receptor beta chains from the same sample are listed, as sequenced in a study of cytomegalovirus exposure and HLA in healthy donors. The PCR had 60 Vbeta and 13 Jbeta primers. TCRdb keeps only in-frame clones here, not all; method: immunoSEQ multiplex PCR. The sample has about 180,000 clones, around 81% seen once; the top ten hold about 2.2%. The sequencing sample was made of PBMCs. The source is a woman aged 30 to 39 in good health and CMV-seronegative.

This clone was observed a handful of times. This chain joins TRBV11-2 and TRBJ1-3; D might be TRBD1 (5 bases). Trimming left V 0 bases short and J 2 bases short, with 11 bases between. The CDR3 is 16 residues long. Germline CDR1 is SGHAT and CDR2 is FQNNGV. The CDR3 nucleotides read TGTGCCAGCAGCTTAGATCCGGCCAGGGCTGGAAACACCATATATTTT. As protein: CASSLDPARAGNTIYF.

This chain connects TRBV7-8 to TRBJ1-3; TRBD1 agrees at 10 bases. CDR3 length: 14 residues. Trimming cost V 5 bases and J 6 bases; bases outside gene matches: 4. Germline CDR1 reads SGHVS; CDR2 reads FQNEAQ. This CDR3 is CASSTGTGENTIYF. The CDR3 region has the DNA TGTGCCAGCAGCACTGGGACAGGGGAAAACACCATATATTTT.

The rearrangement joins TRBV7-9 to TRBJ2-3; 9 nucleotides line up with TRBD2. Germline V gives CDR1 SEHNR, CDR2 FQNEAQ (reference sequence). The CDR3 length is 15 residues. Trimming took 0 bases from V and 6 from J; bases not matched to a gene: 4. In nucleotides, the CDR3 is TGTGCCAGCAGCTTAGCGCGGGGGGGCCGGGATACGCAGTATTTT. It translates to CASSLARGGRDTQYF.

The V call is TRBV29-1, the J call TRBJ2-5, with D unresolved. The CDR3 contains 13 residues. Germline V gene sequence: CDR1 SQVTM, CDR2 ANQGSEA. Trimming shortened V by 3 bases and J by 0 bases, and 8 bases separated the two germline ends. The CDR3 bases are TGCAGCGTTGAGGCCCAAGACCAAGAGACCCAGTACTTC. Amino acid sequence: CSVEAQDQETQYF.

V and J are TRBV7-9 and TRBJ2-1; 9 bases are shared with TRBD2. Losses at the gene ends were 4 bases for V and 10 bases for J; bases not matched to a gene: 14. This CDR3 is 16 amino acids long. Germline assignment: CDR1 SEHNR and CDR2 FQNEAQ (reference sequence). As DNA, the CDR3 is TGTGCCAGCAGCTCCCGGGGACTAGCCCTTGGGGGGGAGCAGTTCTTC. It yields the protein CASSSRGLALGGEQFF.

The chain employs TRBV28 and TRBJ2-7, with a weak D call TRBD2 (5 bases). Trimming removed 2 bases at V and 0 bases at J, with 11 bases between. CDR1 is MDHEN, CDR2 SYDVKM, per germline. The CDR3 contains 15 residues. CDR3 protein: CASSLESGSSYEQYF. The DNA of the CDR3 is TGTGCCAGCAGTTTAGAGAGCGGCAGCTCCTACGAGCAGTACTTC.

This chain connects TRBV29-1 to TRBJ2-1; possible D gene TRBD1, 5 bases. Germline V gene data show CDR1 as SQVTM and CDR2 as ANQGSEA. The V end was cut by 7 bases, the J end by 8 bases, with 12 bases between. This CDR3 has 11 amino acids. Here the CDR3 DNA reads TGCAGCGAGCTAGGGGCCGATGAGCAGTTCTTC. This encodes CSELGADEQFF.

The V gene is TRBV4-3, the J gene TRBJ1-2; weak D call: TRBD1 (5 bases). This CDR3 region has 15 residues. The germline V gene has CDR1 LGHNA and CDR2 YSLEER. The germline V and J ends were trimmed by 5 bases and 5 bases, with 18 bases remaining between them. The CDR3 loop is CASSWGPGRQYGYTF. CDR3 nucleotide sequence: TGCGCCAGCAGCTGGGGTCCAGGGCGACAGTATGGCTACACCTTC.

This chain connects TRBV7-9 to TRBJ1-6, with 8 bases lining up with TRBD1. V shed 3 bases, J shed 7 bases, and the junction held 5 bases outside the gene matches. There are 15 residues in the CDR3. CDR1 and CDR2 from the germline V gene are SEHNR and FQNEAQ (reference sequence). CDR3 sequence reads: CASSFSDRDNSPLHF. In DNA, the CDR3 is TGTGCCAGCAGCTTCTCGGACAGGGACAATTCACCCCTCCACTTT.

V and J are TRBV19 and TRBJ2-7; D might be TRBD2 (6 bases). The CDR3 covers 14 residues. The V gene lost 5 bases and the J gene lost 2 bases, with 13 bases spanning the gap. Germline V CDR1 and CDR2: LNHDA, SQIVND (reference sequence). CDR3 loop: CASSLTSRTYEQYF. In nucleotides, the CDR3 is TGTGCCAGTAGTCTGACTAGTAGGACCTACGAGCAGTACTTC.

This sequence joins TRBV19 and TRBJ1-2, with no clear D. The CDR3 loop spans 12 amino acids. Looked up from germline, CDR1 is LNHDA and CDR2 is SQIVND (reference sequence). V lost 7 bases, J lost 5 bases, and 11 bases lay in between. In nucleotides, the CDR3 is TGTGCCAGTACCTCTGGAGGGTATGGCTACACCTTC. Its protein product is CASTSGGYGYTF.